This T cell receptor beta chain was profiled in a study of T-cell memory formation after mild COVID-19. Overall study: TCR clustering was largely donor specific. The study's findings and limits: The finding that pre-infection memory included some responding clones suggested that cross-reactive memory joined.

With constant-segment primers, 5'RACE yielded cDNA libraries of TCR alpha and TCR beta that carried sample barcodes and UMIs. TCRdb reanalysed the 5' RACE reads using MiXCR and keeps one entry per CDR3 protein. The table shows 500,000 to 600,000 distinct CDR3 sequences, with more than 15% occurring only once. In its sample, this clonotype was seen a few times. Its antigen is currently unknown. V was clipped by 4 bases and J by 0 bases, with 17 bases between them. The CDR3 spans 17 residues. Per germline, CDR1 SGHAT and CDR2 FQNNGV. This clonotype was sampled from an adult woman who had mild COVID-19 (a few samples of this study predate the infection). Cell type and time point are not known. The V call is TRBV11-2, the J call TRBJ2-3; D may be TRBD2 (5 bases). The sequenced material came from PBMCs or a T cell subset sorted from them (not recorded which). This CDR3 is CASSSRRMSASTDTQYF. Written as DNA, the CDR3 is TGTGCCAGCAGCTCACGGAGGATGAGTGCTAGCACAGATACGCAGTATTTT. Variable domain in full (rest from reference TRBV11-2 and TRBJ2-3): EAGVAQSPRYKIIEKRQSVAFWCNPISGHATLYWYQQILGQGPKLLIQFQNNGVVDDSQLPKDRFSAERLKGVDSTLKIQPAKLEDSAVYLCASSSRRMSASTDTQYFGPGTRLTVL.